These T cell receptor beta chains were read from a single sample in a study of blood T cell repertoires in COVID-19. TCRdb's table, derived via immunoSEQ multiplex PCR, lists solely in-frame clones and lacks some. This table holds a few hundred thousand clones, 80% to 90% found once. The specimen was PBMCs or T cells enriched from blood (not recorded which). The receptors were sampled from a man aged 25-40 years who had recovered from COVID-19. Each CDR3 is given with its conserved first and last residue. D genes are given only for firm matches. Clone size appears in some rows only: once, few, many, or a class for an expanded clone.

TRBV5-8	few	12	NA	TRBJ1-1	TGTGCCAGCAGCTCCGCGGATTCTACGGCTTTCTTT	CASSSADSTAFF
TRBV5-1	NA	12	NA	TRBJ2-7	TGCGCCAGCAGGGGCAGCAGCTACGAGCAGTACTTC	CASRGSSYEQYF
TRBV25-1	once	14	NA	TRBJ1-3	TGTGCCAGCAGTGAAACCAGGGGCTTAAACACCATATATTTT	CASSETRGLNTIYF
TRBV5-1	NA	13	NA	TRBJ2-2	TGCGCCAGCAGGACAGGAGTCACCGGGGAGCTGTTTTTT	CASRTGVTGELFF
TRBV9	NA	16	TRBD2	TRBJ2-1	TGTGCCAGCAGCGTTAGCGGGGGGGAATCCTACAATGAGCAGTTCTTC	CASSVSGGESYNEQFF
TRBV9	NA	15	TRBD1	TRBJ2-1	TGTGCCAGCAGCGTAGAGGGGGCTGTGGGGAATGAGCAGTTCTTC	CASSVEGAVGNEQFF
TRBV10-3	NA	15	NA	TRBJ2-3	TGTGCCATCAGTGAAACAGGGCAGAACACAGATACGCAGTATTTT	CAISETGQNTDTQYF
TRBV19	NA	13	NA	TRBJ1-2	TGTGCCAGTAGTAGGGGGGGGAACTATGGCTACACCTTC	CASSRGGNYGYTF
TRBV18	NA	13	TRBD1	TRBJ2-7	TGTGCCAGCTCCGAGGGACAGGGCCACGAGCAGTACTTC	CASSEGQGHEQYF
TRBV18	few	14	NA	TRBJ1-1	TGTGCCAGCTCACTGAAGGCAGGGGCGACTGAAGCTTTCTTT	CASSLKAGATEAFF
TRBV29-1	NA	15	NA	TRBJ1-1	TGCAGCGTTTCCGGCGACTCGCATCCCGGCACTGAAGCTTTCTTT	CSVSGDSHPGTEAFF
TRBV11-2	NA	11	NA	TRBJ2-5	TGTGCCAGCAGGACACAAGAGACCCAGTACTTC	CASRTQETQYF
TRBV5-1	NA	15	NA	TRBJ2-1	TGCGCCAGCAGCTCGAAAACAGGGTTTTACAATGAGCAGTTCTTC	CASSSKTGFYNEQFF
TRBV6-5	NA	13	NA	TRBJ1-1	TGTGCCAGCAGGGAGGACCCTAACACTGAAGCTTTCTTT	CASREDPNTEAFF
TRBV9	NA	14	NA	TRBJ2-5	TGTGCCAGCAGTGCCCAATTGGGGCGGGAGACCCAGTACTTC	CASSAQLGRETQYF
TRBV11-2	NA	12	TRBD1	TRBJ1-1	TGTGCCAGCAGCCGCGACAGGGGTGAAGCTTTCTTT	CASSRDRGEAFF
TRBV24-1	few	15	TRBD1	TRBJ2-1	TGTGCCACCAGTGATGCGGGACAGGGTTCCAATGAGCAGTTCTTC	CATSDAGQGSNEQFF
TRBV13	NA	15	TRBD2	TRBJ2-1	TGTGCCAGCAGCCCGACTAGCGGGAGCTACAATGAGCAGTTCTTC	CASSPTSGSYNEQFF
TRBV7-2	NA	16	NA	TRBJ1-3	TGTGCCAGCAGCCCTTCTTATCGGGGATCTGGAAACACCATATATTTT	CASSPSYRGSGNTIYF
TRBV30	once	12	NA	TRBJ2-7	TGTGCCTGGAGCAGTGGCTTCTACGAGCAGTACTTC	CAWSSGFYEQYF
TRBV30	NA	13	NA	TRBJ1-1	TGTGCCTGGAGACTCGGCGGGAACACTGAAGCTTTCTTT	CAWRLGGNTEAFF
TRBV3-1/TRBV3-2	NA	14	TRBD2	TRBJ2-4	TGTGCCAGCAGCCCCCTCGGGGGGGGTAACATTCAGTACTTC	CASSPLGGGNIQYF
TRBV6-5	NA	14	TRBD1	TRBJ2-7	TGTGCCAGCAGCCGGGACAGGGGGCCAAACGAGCAGTACTTC	CASSRDRGPNEQYF
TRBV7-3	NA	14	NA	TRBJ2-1	TGTGCCAGCAGCTTAAGGGACTTTGACAATGAGCAGTTCTTC	CASSLRDFDNEQFF
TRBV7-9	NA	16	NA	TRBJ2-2	TGTGCCAGCAGCTTAGACATTTGGGCAGGCACCGGGGAGCTGTTTTTT	CASSLDIWAGTGELFF
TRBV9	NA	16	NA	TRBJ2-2	TGTGCCAGCACCTCGGTAGCGGGACAGTCCACCGGGGAGCTGTTTTTT	CASTSVAGQSTGELFF
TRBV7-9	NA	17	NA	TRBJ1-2	TGTGCCAGCAGCTTTCCCCGTGGGGCCCACAGCTACTATGGCTACACCTTC	CASSFPRGAHSYYGYTF
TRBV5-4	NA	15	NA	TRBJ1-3	TGTGCCAGCAGCTTGGCAAGGAGCTCTGGAAACACCATATATTTT	CASSLARSSGNTIYF
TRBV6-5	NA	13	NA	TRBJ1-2	TGTGCCAGCAGATCCCGGGGAGGCGGTGGCTACACCTTC	CASRSRGGGGYTF
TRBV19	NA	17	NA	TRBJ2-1	TGTGCCAGTAGTATTTGGTTGGAGACAGGTTTGGGCAATGAGCAGTTCTTC	CASSIWLETGLGNEQFF
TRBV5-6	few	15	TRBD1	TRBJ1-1	TGTGCCAGCAGCTCCACAAACAGGGGGAACACTGAAGCTTTCTTT	CASSSTNRGNTEAFF
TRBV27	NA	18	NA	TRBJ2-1	TGTGCCAGCAGCCAAACCGGAGGACTTCACCTCTCCTACAATGAGCAGTTCTTC	CASSQTGGLHLSYNEQFF
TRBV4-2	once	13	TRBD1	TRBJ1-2	TGTGCCAGCAGCCAAGGGACAGGGGATGGCTACACCTTC	CASSQGTGDGYTF
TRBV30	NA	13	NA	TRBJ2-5	TGTGCCTGGAGGCGGCCGGGGAGGGAGACCCAGTACTTC	CAWRRPGRETQYF
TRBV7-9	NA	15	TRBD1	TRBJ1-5	TGTGCCAGCAGCGCTACGACAGGGCGCAATCAGCCCCAGCATTTT	CASSATTGRNQPQHF
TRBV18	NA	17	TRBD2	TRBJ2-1	TGTGCCAGCTCTCCACGGACTAGCGGGGGGGTCAACAATGAGCAGTTCTTC	CASSPRTSGGVNNEQFF
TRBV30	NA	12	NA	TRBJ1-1	TGTGCCTGCGGTAGGGGGAACACTGAAGCTTTCTTT	CACGRGNTEAFF